The rows below give T cell receptor beta chains drawn from one sample of a study of shared clonotypes between healthy human individuals. The repertoire was sequenced with immunoSEQ multiplex PCR; TCRdb's copy has only in-frame clones and lacks some. The table includes a few million clones, 90% to 95% detected once. The sample taken for sequencing was naive CD4+ T cells from PBMCs. The receptors were gathered from a man aged 18 to 30 in good health. Some clones in this sample may be carry-over from other donors' samples. The CDR3 runs from the conserved cysteine through the conserved F or W. The D gene is left open where the match is weak. Expanded clones are given a class, and other clones once, few, many or no size at all.

- TRBD2 TRBJ2-1 TRBV15 TGTGCCACCAGCAGAGCGGGGGGAGGGGAGGCTGAGCAGTTCTTC CATSRAGGGEAEQFF
- - TRBJ1-1 TRBV2 TGTGCCAGCAGTGGACCGGCAGGGCCGGACACTGAAGCTTTCTTT CASSGPAGPDTEAFF
- - TRBJ1-5 TRBV2 TGTGCCAGCAGTTCAGATGTCGATCAGCCCCAGCATTTT CASSSDVDQPQHF
- - TRBJ2-5 TRBV5-1 TGCGCCAGCAGCTTGACTGGCAGGGGACAAGAGACCCAGTACTTC CASSLTGRGQETQYF
- - TRBJ1-2 TRBV7-9 TGTGCCAGCAGCTTAAACGCCAACTATGGCTACACCTTC CASSLNANYGYTF
- - TRBJ2-6 TRBV10-2 TGCGCCATCTCGCCCTCTGGGGCCAACGTCCTGACTTTC CAISPSGANVLTF
- TRBD2 TRBJ2-3 TRBV29-1 TGCAGCGTTAGCGGGAGTTTTCGAGATACGCAGTATTTT CSVSGSFRDTQYF
once TRBD1 TRBJ1-4 TRBV7-9 TGTGCCAGCAGCGAGCCTGCAGGGGGCGATGAAAAACTGTTTTTT CASSEPAGGDEKLFF
- - TRBJ1-1 TRBV5-8 TGTGCCAGCAGCCGTACAGGGATGAACACTGAAGCTTTCTTT CASSRTGMNTEAFF
- - TRBJ2-5 TRBV5-8 TGTGCCAGCAGCCCCGAGGGATTTCAAGAGACCCAGTACTTC CASSPEGFQETQYF
- - TRBJ2-5 TRBV7-2 TGTGCCAGCAGCTCCCCCCCGGCAGAGACCCAGTACTTC CASSSPPAETQYF
- - TRBJ1-2 TRBV28 TGTGCCAGCAGTTTAGTATTGACAGTATATGGCTACACCTTC CASSLVLTVYGYTF
few TRBD1 TRBJ1-2 TRBV4-2 TGTGCCAGCAGCCAAGCCGTGACAGGGTTTAGTGGCTACACCTTC CASSQAVTGFSGYTF
once - TRBJ1-4 TRBV4-2 TGTGCCAGCAGCCAAGTTGGGGGGCTTTATGAAAAACTGTTTTTT CASSQVGGLYEKLFF
- - TRBJ1-3 TRBV7-8 TGTGCCAGCAGCTTAGTGAGACAAGCTGGAAACACCATATATTTT CASSLVRQAGNTIYF
once TRBD1 TRBJ2-7 TRBV27 TGTGCCAGCAGTTCCGGGACAGGGGACTTCTACGAGCAGTACTTC CASSSGTGDFYEQYF
- - TRBJ2-1 TRBV28 TGTGCCAGCAGTCTTCTCCTCCGAGGGGGCAATGAGCAGTTCTTC CASSLLLRGGNEQFF
- TRBD2 TRBJ2-1 TRBV28 TGTGCCAGCAGCGAAGCGGGAGGGCCTTTCAATGAGCAGTTCTTC CASSEAGGPFNEQFF
- TRBD1 TRBJ1-5 TRBV4-1 TGCGCCAGCAGCCAAGCCGGGACAGGTCGGGATCAGCCCCAGCATTTT CASSQAGTGRDQPQHF
- - TRBJ2-3 TRBV7-9 TGTGCCAGCAGCTTATTCGGCGGGACTAGCACAGATACGCAGTATTTT CASSLFGGTSTDTQYF
- TRBD1 TRBJ2-7 TRBV27 TGTGCCAGCCAGGTGGACAGGGTCTCCTACGAGCAGTACTTC CASQVDRVSYEQYF
- - TRBJ1-3 TRBV6-5 TGTGCCAGCAGTTACACCAAGGGAGTCTCTGGAAACACCATATATTTT CASSYTKGVSGNTIYF
- - TRBJ1-2 TRBV2 TGTGCCAGCAGTCGCCAGGAAGTTAACTATGGCTACACCTTC CASSRQEVNYGYTF
- TRBD1 TRBJ2-7 TRBV9 TGTGCCAGCAGCTCTTATGGGACAGGGGACGAGCAGTACTTC CASSSYGTGDEQYF
- - TRBJ2-4 TRBV6-1 TGTGCCAGCAATGGACCGCCTTGGGTTCAGTACTTC CASNGPPWVQYF
- TRBD2 TRBJ2-5 TRBV6-6 TGTGCCAGCAGGACTAAGACTAGCGGTACCTGGACCCAGTACTTC CASRTKTSGTWTQYF
few - TRBJ1-5 TRBV11-2 TGTGCCAGCAGCCTGGATGGGGGAGGCAATCAGCCCCAGCATTTT CASSLDGGGNQPQHF
- TRBD2 TRBJ2-3 TRBV6-6 TGTGCCAGCAGCCGAGCGGGAGGGGGGACAGATACGCAGTATTTT CASSRAGGGTDTQYF
- - TRBJ2-5 TRBV5-1 TGCGCCAGCAGGTTACTTCAGGGCCCAGAGACCCAGTACTTC CASRLLQGPETQYF
once - TRBJ2-3 TRBV2 TGTGCCAGCAGCGAGCGGGCCTGGAGCACAGATACGCAGTATTTT CASSERAWSTDTQYF
few - TRBJ1-1 TRBV7-2 TGTGCCAGCAGCGCCCGGCTGAACACTGAAGCTTTCTTT CASSARLNTEAFF
- - TRBJ1-2 TRBV6-6 TGTGCCAGCAGGAGAGGGGAACCTTCGGGGTTAGGCTACACCTTC CASRRGEPSGLGYTF
- TRBD2 TRBJ2-2 TRBV7-6 TGTGCCAGCAGCACTCTAGCGGGAGGTGGCACCGGGGAGCTGTTTTTT CASSTLAGGGTGELFF
once - TRBJ2-7 TRBV28 TGTGCCTGCTTTGGGGGGTCCTACGAGCAGTACTTC CACFGGSYEQYF
- TRBD2 TRBJ2-7 TRBV9 TGTGCCAGCAGCCCCGGACTAGCGGGAGGGCCGTCCTACGAGCAGTACTTC CASSPGLAGGPSYEQYF
- - TRBJ2-5 TRBV6-5 TGTGCCAGCAGTTACTTCCAGGGGTATCGGGAGACCCAGTACTTC CASSYFQGYRETQYF
- - TRBJ1-1 TRBV18 TGTGCCAGCTCTACCACGAGACAGGAGGCTTTCTTT CASSTTRQEAFF
- TRBD1 TRBJ2-7 TRBV11-2 TGTGCCAGCAGCAGCCGGGACAGGGGCGAGCAGTACTTC CASSSRDRGEQYF
- - TRBJ1-1 TRBV5-1 TGCGCCAGCGGGCCTGGAGCCATGAACACTGAAGCTTTCTTT CASGPGAMNTEAFF
- - TRBJ2-1 TRBV5-1 TGCGCCAGCAGCTTGACGGCGGGACCATACAATGAGCAGTTCTTC CASSLTAGPYNEQFF
- - TRBJ1-2 TRBV6-4 TGTGCCAGCAGTCCAGGTAGAGAGTTGAGCTACACCTTC CASSPGRELSYTF
- - TRBJ2-5 TRBV28 TGTGCCAGCAGTCCCCCCAGAAGTAGCGGTTCCGGGGCCCAGTACTTC CASSPPRSSGSGAQYF
- - TRBJ2-7 TRBV28 TGTGCCAGCAGTTTATTAGGGGTCGAAGGGGACAACGAGCAGTACTTC CASSLLGVEGDNEQYF
- - TRBJ2-1 TRBV5-8 TGTGCCAGCAGCCCGGACCTCAGGAGGAATGAGCAGTTCTTC CASSPDLRRNEQFF
- TRBD1 TRBJ2-1 TRBV11-3 TGTGCCAGCAGCCACAGGGGCCGGGACAATGAGCAGTTCTTC CASSHRGRDNEQFF
- TRBD1 TRBJ1-2 TRBV5-6 TGTGCCAGCGTAGGGACAGGGACTAACTATGGCTACACCTTC CASVGTGTNYGYTF